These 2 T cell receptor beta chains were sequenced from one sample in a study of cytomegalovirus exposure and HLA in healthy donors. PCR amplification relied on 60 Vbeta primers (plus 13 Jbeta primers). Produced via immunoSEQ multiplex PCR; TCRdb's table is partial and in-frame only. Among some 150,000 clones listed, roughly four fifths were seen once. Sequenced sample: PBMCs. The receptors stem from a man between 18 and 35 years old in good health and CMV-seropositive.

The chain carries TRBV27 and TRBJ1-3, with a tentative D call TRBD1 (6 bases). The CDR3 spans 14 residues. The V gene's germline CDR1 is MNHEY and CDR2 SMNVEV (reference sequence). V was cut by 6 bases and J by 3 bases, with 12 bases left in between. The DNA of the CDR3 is TGTGCCAGCAGGGGCAGGGGTGGTGGAAACACCATATATTTT. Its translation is CASRGRGGGNTIYF.

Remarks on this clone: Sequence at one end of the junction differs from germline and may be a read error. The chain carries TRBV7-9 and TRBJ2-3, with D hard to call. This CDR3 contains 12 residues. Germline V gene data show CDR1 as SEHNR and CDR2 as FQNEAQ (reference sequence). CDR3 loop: CSSSLSADTQYF. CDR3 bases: TGTTCCAGCAGCTTATCAGCAGATACGCAGTATTTT. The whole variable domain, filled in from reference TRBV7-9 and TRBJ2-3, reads DTGVSQNPRHKITKRGQNVTFRCDPISEHNRLYWYRQTLGQGPEFLTYFQNEAQLEKSRLLSDRFSAERPKGSFSTLEIQRTEQGDSAMYLCSSSLSADTQYFGPGTRLTVL.